The 6 T cell receptor beta chains below come from one sample, sequenced in a study of cytomegalovirus exposure and HLA in healthy donors. Profiling relied on immunoSEQ multiplex PCR, and the TCRdb table lists in-frame clones only, not all of them. This sample yields some 88,000 clones, of which 96% are seen a single time; 0.6% to 0.85% belongs to the top ten. The sample comprised PBMCs. These receptors originate from a man between 18 and 35 years old in good health and CMV-seronegative.

As DNA, the CDR3 is TGCGCCAGCAGCCATGGAGTCTCCTCAGGGGGCACTTCCTACAATGAGCAGTTCTTC. It translates to CASSHGVSSGGTSYNEQFF. V gene TRBV4-1 combines with J gene TRBJ2-1; 8 bases fit TRBD1. Germline V gives CDR1 MGHRA, CDR2 YSYEKL. With V trimmed by 3 bases and J by 1 base, 14 bases remained unmatched. The CDR3 is 19 residues long.

This clone was seen just once. The chain employs TRBV18 and TRBJ1-1; D is ambiguous. The V gene lost 1 base and the J gene lost 1 base, with 10 bases spanning the gap. Germline V gives CDR1 KGHSH, CDR2 LQKENI. The CDR3 covers 15 residues. The CDR3 reads CASSPLPQRNTEAFF. The CDR3 DNA reads as TGTGCCAGCTCACCACTCCCCCAGCGGAACACTGAAGCTTTCTTT.

The genes are TRBV30 and TRBJ1-3; no definite D call. This CDR3 comprises 11 residues. Trimming shortened V by 5 bases and J by 8 bases, and 10 bases separated the two germline ends. Germline V CDR1 and CDR2: GTSNPN, SVGIG (reference sequence). The CDR3 nucleotides read TGTGCCTGGGCGCCCCGCGACACCATATATTTT. Translation: CAWAPRDTIYF. Drawing the rest from reference TRBV30 and TRBJ1-3, the complete variable domain is SQTIHQWPATLVQPVGSPLSLECTVEGTSNPNLYWYRQAAGRGLQLLFYSVGIGQISSEVPQNLSASRPQDRQFILSSKKLLLSDSGFYLCAWAPRDTIYFGEGSWLTVV.

The chain has TRBV2 and TRBJ2-7; 10 positions agree with TRBD1. The CDR3 consists of 14 residues. Trimming at V came to 7 bases and at J to 6 bases, leaving 9 bases not matched to a gene. CDR1 is SNHLY and CDR2 is FYNNEI in the germline V gene. The CDR3 nucleotides are TGTGCCAGCATGGTGGGACAGGGGTCTATCGAGCAGTACTTC. It yields the protein CASMVGQGSIEQYF.

The table lists this clone with a count of one. V and J are TRBV21-1 and TRBJ2-3; the table's D call, TRBD2, has no DNA check behind it. TRBV21-1 counts as a pseudogene. The CDR3 spans 18 residues. The CDR3 loop reads CASSKGGILARSTDTQYF. The CDR3 coding sequence is TGTGCCAGCAGCAAAGGAGGAATTCTAGCGCGAAGCACAGATACGCAGTATTTT.

The rearrangement links TRBV5-1 to TRBJ2-5; the D gene is possibly TRBD2 (5 bases). Trimming cost V 3 bases and J 5 bases, with 17 bases left between them. The CDR3 has 15 amino acids. CDR1 is SGHRS and CDR2 is YFSETQ in the germline V gene. CDR3 region: CASSWNRDPGETQYF. In DNA, the CDR3 is TGCGCCAGCAGCTGGAACCGGGATCCCGGTGAGACCCAGTACTTC.